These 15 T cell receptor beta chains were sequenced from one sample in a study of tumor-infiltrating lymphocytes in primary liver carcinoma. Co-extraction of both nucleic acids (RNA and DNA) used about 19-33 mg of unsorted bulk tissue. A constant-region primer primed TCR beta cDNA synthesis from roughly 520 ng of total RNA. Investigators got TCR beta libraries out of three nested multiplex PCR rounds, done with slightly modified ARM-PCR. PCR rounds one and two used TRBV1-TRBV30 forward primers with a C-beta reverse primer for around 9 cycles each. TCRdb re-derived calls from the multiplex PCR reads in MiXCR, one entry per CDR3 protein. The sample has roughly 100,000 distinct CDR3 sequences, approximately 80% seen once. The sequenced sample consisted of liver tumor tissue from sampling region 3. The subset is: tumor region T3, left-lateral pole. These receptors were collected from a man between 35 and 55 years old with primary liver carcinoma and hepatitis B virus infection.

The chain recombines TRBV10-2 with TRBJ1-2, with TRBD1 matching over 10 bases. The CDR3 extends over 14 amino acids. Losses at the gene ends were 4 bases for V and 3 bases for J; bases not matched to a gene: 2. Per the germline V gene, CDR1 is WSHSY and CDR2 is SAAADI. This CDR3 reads CASSGQGADYGYTF. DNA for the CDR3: TGCGCCAGCAGTGGACAGGGGGCAGACTATGGCTACACCTTC.

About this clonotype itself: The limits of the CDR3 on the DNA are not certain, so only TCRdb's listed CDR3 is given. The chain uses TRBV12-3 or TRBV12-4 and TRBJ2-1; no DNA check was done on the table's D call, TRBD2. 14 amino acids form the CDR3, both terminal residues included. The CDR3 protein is CDSSSVAGGAERFF.

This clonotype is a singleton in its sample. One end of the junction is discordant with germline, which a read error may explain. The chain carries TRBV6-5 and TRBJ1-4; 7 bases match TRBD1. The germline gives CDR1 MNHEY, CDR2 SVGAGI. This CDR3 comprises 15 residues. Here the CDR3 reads CANKVGVTGVEKPFF. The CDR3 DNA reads TGTGCCAACAAAGTCGGTGTAACAGGGGTTGAAAAACCGTTTTTT.

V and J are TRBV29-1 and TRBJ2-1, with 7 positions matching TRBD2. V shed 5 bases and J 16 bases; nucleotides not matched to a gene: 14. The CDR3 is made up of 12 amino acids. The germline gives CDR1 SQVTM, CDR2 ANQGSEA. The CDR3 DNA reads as TGCAGCGTTTCCCACCCGTTTGGGACTATTTTCTTC. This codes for CSVSHPFGTIFF.

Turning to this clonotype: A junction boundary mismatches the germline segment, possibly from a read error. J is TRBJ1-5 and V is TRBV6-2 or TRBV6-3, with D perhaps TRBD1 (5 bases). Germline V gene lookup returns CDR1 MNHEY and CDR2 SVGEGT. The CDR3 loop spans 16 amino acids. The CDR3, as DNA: TGTGCCAGCAGTCATACAGGCCGACCAGTGAATCAGCGCCAGCATTTT. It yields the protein CASSHTGRPVNQRQHF.

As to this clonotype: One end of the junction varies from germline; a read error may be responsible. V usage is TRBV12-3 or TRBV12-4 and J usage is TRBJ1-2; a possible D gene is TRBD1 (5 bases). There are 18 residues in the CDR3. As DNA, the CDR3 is TGTGCCAGCAGTTTAGGATGGTCTCCGCGACAGTCAAACTATGGCTGCACCTTC. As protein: CASSLGWSPRQSNYGCTF.

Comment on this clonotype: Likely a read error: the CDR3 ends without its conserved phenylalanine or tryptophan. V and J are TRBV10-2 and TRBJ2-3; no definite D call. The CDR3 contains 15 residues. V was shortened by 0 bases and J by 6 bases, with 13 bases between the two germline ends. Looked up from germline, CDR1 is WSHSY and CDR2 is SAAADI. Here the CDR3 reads CASSESKARVDTQYL. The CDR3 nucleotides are TGCGCCAGCAGTGAGTCAAAAGCGAGAGTGGATACGCAGTATCTT.

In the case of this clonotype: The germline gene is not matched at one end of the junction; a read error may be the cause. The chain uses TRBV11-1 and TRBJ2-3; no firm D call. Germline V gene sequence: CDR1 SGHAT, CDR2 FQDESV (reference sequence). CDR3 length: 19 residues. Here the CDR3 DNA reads TGTGTCAGCAGCTCCGTGGGAAGCTCTGTTGGAGCCCGCACAGATACGCAGTATTTT. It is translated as CVSSSVGSSVGARTDTQYF. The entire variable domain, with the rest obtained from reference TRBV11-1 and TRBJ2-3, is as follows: EAEVAQSPRYKITEKSQAVAFWCDPISGHATLYWYRQILGQGPELLVQFQDESVVDDSQLPKDRFSAERLKGVDSTLKIQPAELGDSAMYLCVSSSVGSSVGARTDTQYFGPGTRLTVL.

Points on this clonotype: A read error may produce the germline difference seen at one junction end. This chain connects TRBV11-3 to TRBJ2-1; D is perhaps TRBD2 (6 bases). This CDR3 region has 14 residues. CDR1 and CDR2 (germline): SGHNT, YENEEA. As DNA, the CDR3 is TGTGCCAACAACTTGGGAGGTGGGAAAGGTGAGCACTTCTTC. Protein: CANNLGGGKGEHFF.

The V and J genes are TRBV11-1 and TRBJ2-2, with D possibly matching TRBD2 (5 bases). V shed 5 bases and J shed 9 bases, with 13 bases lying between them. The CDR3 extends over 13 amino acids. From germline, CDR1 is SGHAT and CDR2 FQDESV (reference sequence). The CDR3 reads CASSLWETRELFF. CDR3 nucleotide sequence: TGTGCCAGCAGCCTTTGGGAGACCAGGGAGCTGTTTTTT.

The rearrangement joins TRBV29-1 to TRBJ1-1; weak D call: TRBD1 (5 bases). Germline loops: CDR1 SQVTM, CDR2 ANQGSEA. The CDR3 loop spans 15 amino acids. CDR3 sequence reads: CSAGEGWGMNTEAFF. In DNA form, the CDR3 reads TGCAGTGCTGGAGAGGGCTGGGGGATGAACACTGAAGCTTTCTTT.

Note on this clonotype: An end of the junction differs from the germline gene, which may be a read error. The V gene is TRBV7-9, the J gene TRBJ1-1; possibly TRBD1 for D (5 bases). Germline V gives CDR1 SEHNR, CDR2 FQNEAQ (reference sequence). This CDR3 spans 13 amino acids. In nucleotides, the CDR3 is TGTTCCAGCAGCTTAGGGGTAGAGACTGAAGCTTTCTTT. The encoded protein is CSSSLGVETEAFF.

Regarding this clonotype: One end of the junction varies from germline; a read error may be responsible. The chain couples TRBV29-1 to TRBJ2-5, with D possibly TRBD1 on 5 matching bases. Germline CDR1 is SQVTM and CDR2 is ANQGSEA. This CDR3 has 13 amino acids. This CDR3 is CSVLTAFQEIQYF. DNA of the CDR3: TGCAGCGTCCTGACAGCGTTCCAAGAGATCCAGTACTTC.

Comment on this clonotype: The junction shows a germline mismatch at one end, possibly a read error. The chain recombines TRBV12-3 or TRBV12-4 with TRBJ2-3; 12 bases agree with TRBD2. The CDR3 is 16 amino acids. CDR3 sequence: CASTWRLAGVSDTRYF. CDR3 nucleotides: TGTGCCAGCACCTGGAGACTAGCGGGAGTCAGCGATACGCGGTATTTT.

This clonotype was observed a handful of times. The CDR3 loop is CASSIGLNNEQFF. The CDR3 nucleotides read TGTGCCAGCAGTATTGGCCTGAACAATGAGCAGTTCTTC. V gene TRBV11-1 combines with J gene TRBJ2-1; the D is unclear. CDR1 SGHAT and CDR2 FQDESV come from the germline V gene (reference sequence). Trimming left V 6 bases short and J 5 bases short, with 11 bases between. This CDR3 has 13 residues. Supplemented by reference TRBV11-1 and TRBJ2-1, the full variable domain reads EAEVAQSPRYKITEKSQAVAFWCDPISGHATLYWYRQILGQGPELLVQFQDESVVDDSQLPKDRFSAERLKGVDSTLKIQPAELGDSAMYLCASSIGLNNEQFFGPGTRLTVL.